The sequence of this TCR beta chain was determined in a study of CD8 T cells in Susac syndrome. cDNA came from around 0.5 to 1 ug RNA primed by random hexamers. Amplification of TCR beta CDR3 by immunoSEQ multiplex PCR spanned 54 Vbeta and 13 Jbeta. TCRdb re-called the immunoSEQ multiplex PCR reads through MiXCR, storing one row per CDR3 protein. The table lists over 95,000 distinct CDR3 sequences, about nine tenths of them singletons. Sequencing of TCR beta, carried out with a high-throughput approach, was applied to CD8+ and CD4+ T cells from the blood. Source material: CD4+ T cells from PBMCs. This TCR was recovered from a human donor in good health.

The CDR3 sequence is CASSSAQGGLGQPQHF. The CDR3 DNA is TGTGCCAGCAGCTCGGCGCAGGGGGGGCTGGGTCAGCCCCAGCATTTT. The chain carries TRBV7-8 and TRBJ1-5; 7 nucleotides agree with TRBD1. The V gene's germline CDR1 is SGHVS and CDR2 FQNEAQ. There are 16 residues in the CDR3. V gave up 4 bases and J gave up 6 bases; unmatched junction bases: 12.